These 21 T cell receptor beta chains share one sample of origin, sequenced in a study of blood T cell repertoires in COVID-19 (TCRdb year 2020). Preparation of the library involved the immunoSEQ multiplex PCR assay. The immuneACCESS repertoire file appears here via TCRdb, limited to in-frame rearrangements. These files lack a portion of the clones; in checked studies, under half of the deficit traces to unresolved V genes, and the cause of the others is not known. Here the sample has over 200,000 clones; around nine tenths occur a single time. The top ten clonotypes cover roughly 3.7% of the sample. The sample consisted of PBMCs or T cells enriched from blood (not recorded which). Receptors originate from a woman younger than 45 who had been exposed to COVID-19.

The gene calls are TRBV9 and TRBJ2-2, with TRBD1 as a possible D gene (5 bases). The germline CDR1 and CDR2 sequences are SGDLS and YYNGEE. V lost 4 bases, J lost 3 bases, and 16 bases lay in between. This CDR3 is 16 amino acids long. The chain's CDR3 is CASSQRSRVHTGELFF. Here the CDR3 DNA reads TGTGCCAGCAGCCAACGGTCCAGGGTGCACACCGGGGAGCTGTTTTTT.

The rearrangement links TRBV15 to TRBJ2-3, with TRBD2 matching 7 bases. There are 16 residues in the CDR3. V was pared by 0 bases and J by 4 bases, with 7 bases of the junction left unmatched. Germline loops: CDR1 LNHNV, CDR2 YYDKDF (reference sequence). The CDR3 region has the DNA TGTGCCACCAGCAGAGATCTCGGGGAGGGCCCAGATACGCAGTATTTT. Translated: CATSRDLGEGPDTQYF.

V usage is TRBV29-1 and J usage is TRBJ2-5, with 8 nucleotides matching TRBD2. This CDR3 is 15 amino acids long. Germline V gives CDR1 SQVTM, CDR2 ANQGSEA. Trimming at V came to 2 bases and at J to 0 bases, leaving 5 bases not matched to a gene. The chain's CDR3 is CSVETSGEYQETQYF. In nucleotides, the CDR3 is TGCAGCGTTGAAACTAGCGGAGAGTACCAAGAGACCCAGTACTTC.

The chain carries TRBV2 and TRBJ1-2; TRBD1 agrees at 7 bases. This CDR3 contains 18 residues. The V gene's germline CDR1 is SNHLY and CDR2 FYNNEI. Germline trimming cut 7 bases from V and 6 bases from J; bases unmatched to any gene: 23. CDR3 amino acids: CASTGGHEGAENGNGYTF. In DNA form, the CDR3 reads TGTGCCAGCACAGGGGGACACGAGGGGGCAGAGAACGGGAATGGCTACACCTTC.

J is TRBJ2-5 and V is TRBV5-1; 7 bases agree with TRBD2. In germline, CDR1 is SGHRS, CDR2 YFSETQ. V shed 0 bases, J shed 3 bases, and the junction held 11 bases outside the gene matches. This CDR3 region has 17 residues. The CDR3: CASSLVFGGGMEETQYF. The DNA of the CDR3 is TGCGCCAGCAGCTTGGTTTTTGGGGGAGGGATGGAAGAGACCCAGTACTTC.

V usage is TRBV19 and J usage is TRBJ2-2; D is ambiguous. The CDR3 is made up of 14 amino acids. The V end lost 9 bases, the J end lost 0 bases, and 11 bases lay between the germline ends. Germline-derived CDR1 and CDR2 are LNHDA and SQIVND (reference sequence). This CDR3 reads CASSHRTNTGELFF. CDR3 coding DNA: TGTGCCAGCTCGCACAGAACGAACACCGGGGAGCTGTTTTTT. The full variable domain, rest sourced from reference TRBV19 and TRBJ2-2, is DGGITQSPKYLFRKEGQNVTLSCEQNLNHDAMYWYRQDPGQGLRLIYYSQIVNDFQKGDIAEGYSVSREKKESFPLTVTSAQKNPTAFYLCASSHRTNTGELFFGEGSRLTVL.

CDR3 loop: CASSENRGPGNQPQHF. The CDR3 DNA follows: TGTGCCAGCAGTGAGAACAGGGGGCCCGGCAATCAGCCCCAGCATTTT. The chain links TRBV25-1 to TRBJ1-5, with TRBD1 matching 9 bases. In germline, CDR1 is MGHDK, CDR2 SYGVNS. The CDR3 sequence is 16 residues long. The trim removed 3 bases at V and 2 bases at J, leaving 5 bases unmatched. The variable domain in full, completed from reference TRBV25-1 and TRBJ1-5, reads EADIYQTPRYLVIGTGKKITLECSQTMGHDKMYWYQQDPGMELHLIHYSYGVNSTEKGDLSSESTVSRIRTEHFPLTLESARPSHTSQYLCASSENRGPGNQPQHFGDGTRLSIL.

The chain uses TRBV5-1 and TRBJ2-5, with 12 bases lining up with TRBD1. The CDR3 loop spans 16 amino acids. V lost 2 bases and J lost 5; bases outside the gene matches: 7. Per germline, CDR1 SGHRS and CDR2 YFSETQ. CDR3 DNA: TGCGCCAGCAGCTTATCGGGACAGGGGGCATCGGAGACCCAGTACTTC. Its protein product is CASSLSGQGASETQYF.

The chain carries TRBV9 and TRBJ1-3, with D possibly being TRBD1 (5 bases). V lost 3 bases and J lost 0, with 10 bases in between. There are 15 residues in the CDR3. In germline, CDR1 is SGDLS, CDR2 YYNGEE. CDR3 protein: CASSAGTFSGNTIYF. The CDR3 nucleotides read TGTGCCAGCAGCGCAGGGACTTTCTCTGGAAACACCATATATTTT.

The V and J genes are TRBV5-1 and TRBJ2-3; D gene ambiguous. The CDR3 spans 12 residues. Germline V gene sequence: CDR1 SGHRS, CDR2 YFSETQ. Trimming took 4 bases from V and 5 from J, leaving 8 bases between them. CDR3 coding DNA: TGCGCCAGCAGCCCGACTCGAGATACGCAGTATTTT. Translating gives CASSPTRDTQYF.

This CDR3 is CASSSQGAGRNSYNEQFF. CDR3 DNA: TGTGCCAGCAGTTCACAGGGGGCTGGGAGAAACTCCTACAATGAGCAGTTCTTC. V usage is TRBV28 and J usage is TRBJ2-1; 9 bases map to TRBD1. Germline lookup yields CDR1 MDHEN and CDR2 SYDVKM. The CDR3 covers 18 residues. Trimming at V came to 4 bases and at J to 0 bases, leaving 10 bases not matched to a gene.

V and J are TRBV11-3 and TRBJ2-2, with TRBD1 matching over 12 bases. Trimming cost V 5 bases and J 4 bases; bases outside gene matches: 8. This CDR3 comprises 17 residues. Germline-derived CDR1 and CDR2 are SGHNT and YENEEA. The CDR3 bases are TGTGCCAGCAGCCCTTATGGGACAGGGGGCCGCACCGGGGAGCTGTTTTTT. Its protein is CASSPYGTGGRTGELFF.

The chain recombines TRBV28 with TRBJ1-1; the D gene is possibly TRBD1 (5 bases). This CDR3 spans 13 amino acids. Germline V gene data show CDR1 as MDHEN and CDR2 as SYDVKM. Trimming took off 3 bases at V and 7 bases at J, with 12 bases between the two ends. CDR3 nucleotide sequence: TGTGCCAGCAGTTTGGCGGGGGATGATGAAGCTTTCTTT. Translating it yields CASSLAGDDEAFF.

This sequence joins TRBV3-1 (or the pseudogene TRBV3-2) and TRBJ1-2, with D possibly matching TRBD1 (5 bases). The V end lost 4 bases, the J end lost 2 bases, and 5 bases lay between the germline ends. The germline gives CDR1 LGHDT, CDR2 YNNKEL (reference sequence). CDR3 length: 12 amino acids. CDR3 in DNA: TGTGCCAGCAGCCGACAGAACTATGGCTACACCTTC. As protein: CASSRQNYGYTF.

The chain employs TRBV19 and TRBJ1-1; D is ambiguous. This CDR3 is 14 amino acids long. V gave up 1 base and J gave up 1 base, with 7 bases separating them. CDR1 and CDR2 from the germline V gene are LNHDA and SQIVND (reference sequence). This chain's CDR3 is CASSIGHKNTEAFF. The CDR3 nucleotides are TGTGCCAGTAGTATAGGACACAAGAACACTGAAGCTTTCTTT.

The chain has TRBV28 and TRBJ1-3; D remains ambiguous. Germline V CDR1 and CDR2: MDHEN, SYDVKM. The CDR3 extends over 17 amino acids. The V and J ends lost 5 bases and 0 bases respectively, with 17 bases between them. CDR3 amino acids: CASSIPMGYRSGNTIYF. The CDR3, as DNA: TGTGCCAGCAGTATACCCATGGGCTATCGCTCTGGAAACACCATATATTTT.

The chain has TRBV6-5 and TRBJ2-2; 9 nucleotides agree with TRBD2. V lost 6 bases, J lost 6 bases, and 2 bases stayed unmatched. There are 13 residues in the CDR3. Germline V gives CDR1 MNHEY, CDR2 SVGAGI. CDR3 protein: CASRPSGAGELFF. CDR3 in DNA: TGTGCCAGCAGGCCTAGCGGGGCCGGGGAGCTGTTTTTT.

In DNA, the CDR3 is TGTGCCAGCAGGGGGGGGACAGATACGCAGTATTTT. Translating it yields CASRGGTDTQYF. V gene TRBV12-3 or TRBV12-4 combines with J gene TRBJ2-3; 7 positions match TRBD2. The CDR3 extends over 12 amino acids. Trimming took 6 bases from V and 3 from J; bases not matched to a gene: 0.

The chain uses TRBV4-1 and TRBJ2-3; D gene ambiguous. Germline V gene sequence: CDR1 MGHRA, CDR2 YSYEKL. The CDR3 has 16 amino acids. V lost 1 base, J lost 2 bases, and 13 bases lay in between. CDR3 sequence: CASSQVVQTHTDTQYF. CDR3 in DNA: TGCGCCAGCAGCCAAGTCGTACAGACCCACACAGATACGCAGTATTTT.

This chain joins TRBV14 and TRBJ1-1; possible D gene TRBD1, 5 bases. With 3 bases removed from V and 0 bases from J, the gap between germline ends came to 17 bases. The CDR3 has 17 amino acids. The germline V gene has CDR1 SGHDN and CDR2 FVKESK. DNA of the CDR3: TGTGCCAGCAGCCACGCGGACATTTGGGCGTTGAACACTGAAGCTTTCTTT. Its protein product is CASSHADIWALNTEAFF. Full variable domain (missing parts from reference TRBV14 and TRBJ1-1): EAGVTQFPSHSVIEKGQTVTLRCDPISGHDNLYWYRRVMGKEIKFLLHFVKESKQDESGMPNNRFLAERTGGTYSTLKVQPAELEDSGVYFCASSHADIWALNTEAFFGQGTRLTVV.

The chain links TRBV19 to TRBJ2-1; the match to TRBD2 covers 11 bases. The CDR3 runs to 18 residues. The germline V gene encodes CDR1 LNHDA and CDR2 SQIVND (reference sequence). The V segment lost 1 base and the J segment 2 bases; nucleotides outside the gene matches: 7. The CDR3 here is CASSIAPQGLAAYNEQFF. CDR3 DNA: TGTGCCAGTAGTATAGCCCCACAGGGACTAGCGGCCTACAATGAGCAGTTCTTC.